What follows describes a single T cell receptor (gamma chain). What antigen it recognizes has not been identified. No much larger clonotype is one base removed from it; base qualities were not supplied. RNA was extracted with the RNeasy mini kit and reverse transcribed using Superscript III. CDR3 amplicons were produced by multiplex PCR using pooled V-gene forward primers and a constant-region reverse primer with Illumina adaptor overhangs. After gel purification, the amplicons were indexed with Nextera index primers over eight extra PCR cycles and then purified using AMPure XP beads. Sequencing of libraries was performed on an Illumina MiSeq using paired-end 250 bp reads, dual indexing and an approximately 20% PhiX spike-in. In the authors' own workflow: FastQC was used to check read quality, and ea-utils fastq-join was used to merge TRG read pairs. Annotation of sequences was performed with IMGT/HighV-QUEST, only productive sequences with unambiguous V-gene assignment were retained, and clonotypes were defined by identical CDR3 sequence. VDJtools 1.1.1, tcR 2.2.3, Treemap and vegan Shannon diversity in R 3.4.4 were used for downstream analysis. In TCRdb, clones were called once more from the public reads by CATT, and rows of identical DNA were later combined. TCRdb, not the original authors, processed these V and J calls. Recorded for this sample are over 25,000 gamma-chain clones; roughly 20% of them occurred a single time. Of the sample, 1.8% is held by the ten largest clones.

The data belong to a study of Vδ1+ human thymocytes listed by TCRdb under 2018. For the wider study: mRNA-level TRG and TRD CDR3 repertoires of highly purified Vdelta1+ thymocytes from young children were characterised as a data resource. Earlier work had validated the multiplex-based CDR3 amplicon strategy against 5'RACE-based methods for generating CDR3 amplicons. General conclusions and limits of the study: Although sort purity was high, approximately 19% of thymic TRD sequences were Vdelta2 (with a few Vdelta3), in contrast to the peripheral blood Vdelta1+ controls. The authors advised highly purified populations and single-cell validation, since unexpected Vdelta2 sequences could cause misinterpretation of bulk repertoire data. The thymic TRG and TRD repertoires appeared highly polyclonal, with Gaussian CDR3 length distributions, in contrast to the oligoclonal repertoires of peripheral blood. Donors did not cluster by age or sex, so the analyses were not stratified by age or sex. Many TRG clonotypes were found to be shared between donors (up to roughly 7x10^3), whereas TRD repertoires were found to be essentially private (max roughly 100 shared).

Thymic samples were depleted of alphabeta T cells, then CD3+ TCRVdelta1+ TCRVdelta2- thymocytes were FACS-sorted. Sorted Vdelta1+ thymocyte purity ranged from about 96% to 99.6%. The thymic specimens were obtained from roughly 8 paediatric patients who were undergoing corrective cardiac surgery and ranged in age from roughly 5 days to 16 months. After the thymic tissue was dispersed, mononuclear cells were isolated using a Histopaque-1077 density gradient. For staining, the antibodies used were anti-TCRVdelta1 clone TS8.2, anti-TCRVdelta2 clone B6, anti-CD3 clone HIT3a and anti-TCRalphabeta clone IP26. Counted from cysteine to phenylalanine, this CDR3 has 12 amino acids. Left in the record is the CDR3 DNA by itself, 36 bases read in frame from the first base. V ends up 1 base short and J 9 bases short, with an unmatched junction base count of 6. According to the germline V gene, CDR1 reads EGSTGY and CDR2 reads YDSYTSSV.

Sequencing used Vdelta1+ gamma-delta thymocytes from the thymus. The cell subset or site label for this specimen denotes: FACS-sorted CD3+ TCRalphabeta- TCRVdelta1+ TCRVdelta2- thymocytes. The TCR sequence derives from a boy under two years old who had congenital heart surgery. The V gene is TRGV4 and the J gene is TRGJ1 or TRGJ2. The CDR3 here reads CATWDGGCKKLF. The DNA sequence reads TGTGCCACCTGGGATGGTGGGTGTAAGAAACTCTTT.